This T cell receptor beta chain was sequenced in a study of T-cell memory formation after mild COVID-19. Study background: TCR clusters mostly belonged to single donors.

Libraries for TCRalpha and TCRbeta carried sample barcodes and unique molecular identifiers via 5'RACE. TCRdb re-called the 5' RACE reads through MiXCR, storing one row per CDR3 protein. The sample lists more than 300,000 distinct CDR3 sequences, roughly 13% occurring once. CDR1 is SGHRS, CDR2 YFSETQ, per germline. CDR3 size: 14 residues. V dropped 0 bases and J dropped 1 base, with 6 bases sitting between them. This clonotype was recorded at least ten times. Its antigen remains unidentified. The study's findings and limits: There was a balanced CD4/CD8 profile in clones contracting day 15 to 85, and later expanders leaned CD4+.

The sequence was collected from a man younger than 30 who had mild COVID-19 (a few samples of this study predate the infection). Cell type and time point are not known. The sequencing input was PBMCs or a T cell subset sorted from them (not recorded which). This chain joins TRBV5-1 and TRBJ2-3; D remains unclear. The CDR3 loop reads CASSLGLRTDTQYF. As DNA, the CDR3 is TGCGCCAGCAGCTTGGGGCTACGCACAGATACGCAGTATTTT. Supplemented by reference TRBV5-1 and TRBJ2-3, the full variable domain reads KAGVTQTPRYLIKTRGQQVTLSCSPISGHRSVSWYQQTPGQGLQFLFEYFSETQRNKGNFPGRFSGRQFSNSRSEMNVSTLELGDSALYLCASSLGLRTDTQYFGPGTRLTVL.